This TCR beta chain was documented in a study of early stage breast cancer tumors. CDR3 length: 15 amino acids. CDR1 is MNHEY, CDR2 SVGAGI, per germline. V was clipped by 2 bases and J by 0 bases, with 9 bases between them. The repertoire was sequenced with immunoSEQ multiplex PCR; TCRdb's copy has only in-frame clones and lacks some. The table records around 6,700 clones, around 66% of them present only once. This clone is labeled as medium-sized. V usage is TRBV6-5 and J usage is TRBJ2-3, with D possibly being TRBD1 or TRBD2 (5 bases each). The receptor was derived from a person in their fifties with breast cancer. The sample taken for sequencing was normal breast tissue next to the tumor. The CDR3 here is CASSYRGTSTDTQYF. DNA for the CDR3: TGTGCCAGCAGTTACCGGGGCACTAGCACAGATACGCAGTATTTT.